This TCR beta chain was captured by sequencing in a study of T cells in Graves' hyperthyroidism and ophthalmopathy. Notes on the study in general: Separating ophthalmopathy from stable hyperthyroidism was achieved by a 13 V-J model.

This clonotype was seen ten or more times. The antigen remains unidentified. Patients were excluded for uncontrolled infection, other autoimmune disease, pregnancy or lactation. Based on clinical symptoms, serum thyroxine and TRAb, thyroid ultrasound and orbital computed tomography, diagnoses were reached. Researchers amplified the TCR beta CDR3 regions from RNA transcripts. The HTBI set primed first-round TCR CDR3 RT-PCR. TCRdb re-derived calls from the multiplex PCR reads in MiXCR, one entry per CDR3 protein. The top ten hold around 20% of the sample, which has 160,000 or so distinct CDR3 sequences, less than 10% seen once. V was shortened by 5 bases and J by 4 bases, with 15 bases between the two germline ends. CDR3 length equals 15 residues.

This TCR was sampled from a woman in her late teens or twenties with Graves' hyperthyroidism that later progressed to Graves' ophthalmopathy. The sample consisted of blood. V and J are TRBV12-3 or TRBV12-4 and TRBJ1-3; D remains unclear. Here the CDR3 reads CASSSGVGSGNTIYF. The DNA for the CDR3 is TGTGCCAGCAGTAGCGGTGTAGGGTCAGGAAACACCATATATTTT.